This T cell receptor (beta chain) emerged from a study of metastatic and nonmetastatic thyroid tumors. Study information: Across blood and tumor or nodule tissue, repertoires from malignant and benign thyroid patients were compared with one another.

Patients were all untreated before their thyroid surgery. TCRdb reanalyzed the PCR reads with MiXCR. The profile shows approximately 28,000 clones, roughly 19% of them singletons. In germline, CDR1 is MNHEY, CDR2 SMNVEV (reference sequence). The CDR3 runs to 17 residues. Trimming pared 5 bases from V and 0 bases from J, leaving 17 bases between. This TCR was sampled from a female donor with papillary thyroid cancer or a benign thyroid nodule (not recorded which). Some clones in this sample may be carry-over from other donors' samples. Specimen: blood. The gene calls are TRBV27 and TRBJ2-1; D unresolved. CDR3 DNA sequence: TGTGCCAGCAGTCCAACACCGGGCAGGAGCTCCTACAATGAGCAGTTCTTC. The encoded protein is CASSPTPGRSSYNEQFF.